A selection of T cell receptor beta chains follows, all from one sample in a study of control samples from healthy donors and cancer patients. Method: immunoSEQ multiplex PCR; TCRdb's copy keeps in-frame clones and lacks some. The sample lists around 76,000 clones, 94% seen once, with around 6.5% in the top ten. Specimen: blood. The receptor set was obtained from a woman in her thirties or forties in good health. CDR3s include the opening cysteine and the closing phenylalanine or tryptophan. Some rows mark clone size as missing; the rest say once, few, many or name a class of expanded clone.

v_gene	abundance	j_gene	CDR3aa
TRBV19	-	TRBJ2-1	CASSIGGSPSYNEQFF
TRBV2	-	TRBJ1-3	CASSSLQGPGNTIYF
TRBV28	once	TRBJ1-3	CASSPHRLFGSGNTIYF
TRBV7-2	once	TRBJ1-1	CASSSRQAGTEAFF
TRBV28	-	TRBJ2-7	CASRLTYGQGAPEQYF
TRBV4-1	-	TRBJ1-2	CASSQEQTTGGTYGYTF
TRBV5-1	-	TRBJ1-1	CAGGSGAFF
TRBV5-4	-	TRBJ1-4	CASSAQGQGFEKLFF
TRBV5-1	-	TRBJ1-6	CASSSQAGGQNNSPLHF
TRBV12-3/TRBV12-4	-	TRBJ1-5	CASSLLGKQPQHF
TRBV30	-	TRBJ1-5	CAWSDGVQPQHF
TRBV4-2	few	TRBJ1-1	CASSQSSGGLEAFF
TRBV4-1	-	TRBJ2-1	CASSQDGGGLFYNEQFF
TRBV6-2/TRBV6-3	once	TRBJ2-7	CASSYHGTDPREQYF
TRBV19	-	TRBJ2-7	CASSIYGDEQYF
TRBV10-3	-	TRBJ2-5	CAITRDRGAETQYF
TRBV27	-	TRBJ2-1	CASSFVRISYNEQFF
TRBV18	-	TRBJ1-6	CASSPGPQKGWVNSPLHF
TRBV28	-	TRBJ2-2	CASSLPRGTGELFF
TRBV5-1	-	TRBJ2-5	CASSSTSGSNQETQYF
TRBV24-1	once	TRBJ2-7	CATSDGSYEQYF
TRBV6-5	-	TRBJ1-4	CASNGGGPPNEKLFF
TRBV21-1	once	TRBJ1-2	CASSKVGGRRGYGYTF
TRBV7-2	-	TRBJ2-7	CASSLGQGATYEQYF
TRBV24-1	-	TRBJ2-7	CATSDPPQGENEQYF
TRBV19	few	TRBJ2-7	CASSDRQGIRYF
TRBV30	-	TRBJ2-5	CAWSPGQGAQETQYF
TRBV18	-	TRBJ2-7	CASSVSGQGGEQYF
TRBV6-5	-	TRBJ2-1	CASSYTAYNEQFF
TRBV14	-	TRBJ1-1	CASSQADRRGTEAFF
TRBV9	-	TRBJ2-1	CASSPTSGRPGQFF
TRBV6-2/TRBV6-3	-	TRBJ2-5	CASSYTGAETQYF
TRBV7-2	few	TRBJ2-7	CASSLEGGSYYEQYF
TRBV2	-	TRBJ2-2	CASRLDRLESGELFF
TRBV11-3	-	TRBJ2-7	CASSLDGATYEQYF
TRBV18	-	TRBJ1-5	CASSPGQRDQPQHF
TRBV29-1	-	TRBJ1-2	CSGGEGAYGYTF
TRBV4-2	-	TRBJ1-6	CASSQDPSLQGSRNSPLHF
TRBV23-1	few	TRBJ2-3	CASSQPGTDTQYF
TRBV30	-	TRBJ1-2	CAWSVSPNYGYTF
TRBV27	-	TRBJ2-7	CASGGNGWYEQYF
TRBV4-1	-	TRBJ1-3	CASSQEGTGRNTIYF
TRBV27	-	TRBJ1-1	CASRDGQINTEAFF
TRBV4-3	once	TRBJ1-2	CASSQGFSFNYGYTF
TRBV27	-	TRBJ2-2	CASSPQNTGELFF
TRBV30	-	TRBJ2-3	CAWRDRGSDTQYF
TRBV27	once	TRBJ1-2	CASIPTGGFYYGYTF
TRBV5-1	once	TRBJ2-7	CASSPIWGSSYEQYF
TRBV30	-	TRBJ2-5	CAWSPQGRQETQYF
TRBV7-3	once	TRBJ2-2	CASSSNSGGAPGELFF
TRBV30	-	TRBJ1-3	CAWNSPVSGNTIYF
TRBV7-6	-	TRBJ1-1	CASSPSLEGEAFF
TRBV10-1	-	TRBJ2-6	CASERGATNSGANVLTF
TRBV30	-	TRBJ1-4	CAWSAGTGFGLYEKLFF
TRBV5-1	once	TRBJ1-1	CASSLTAFSNTEAFF
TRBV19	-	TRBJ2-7	CASSMAQGSYEQYF
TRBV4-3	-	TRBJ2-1	CASSQGSGGHNEQFF
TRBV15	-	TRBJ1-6	CATSRGQGKSPLHF
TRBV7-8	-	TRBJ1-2	CASSPVSYGYTF
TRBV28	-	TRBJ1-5	CASSSGTRLGHYPQHF